This entry features one T cell receptor beta chain sequence. Repertoires were generated with immunoSEQ multiplex PCR, while TCRdb's copy carries only in-frame clones and drops some. In the table there are 150,000 to 200,000 clones, 70% to 90% of which are singletons. The CDR3 loop spans 14 amino acids. Germline lookup yields CDR1 MDHEN and CDR2 SYDVKM. V was cut by 5 bases and J by 2 bases, with 13 bases left in between. In Seattle, patients joined the study during active infection and were tracked longitudinally. The data were obtained in a study of blood T cell repertoires in COVID-19. The chain links TRBV28 to TRBJ2-7; D ambiguous. The clonotype comes from a woman between 55 and 75 years old with COVID-19, enrolled during active disease. Sequencing used peripheral blood. The CDR3 bases are TGTGCCAGCAGTCCCCGAGACTCAGCCTACGAGCAGTACTTC. This encodes CASSPRDSAYEQYF.